A selection of T cell receptor beta chains follows, all from one sample in a study of chemoradiotherapy in HPV16-positive cancers. Clones were sequenced by immunoSEQ multiplex PCR, and TCRdb holds only the in-frame ones, with some missing. The sample lists over 10,000 clones; roughly 63% were seen once. This specimen was taken from a patient who underwent chemoradiotherapy. These receptor sequences come from a human donor with HPV-associated anogenital cancer. Both conserved end residues are part of each CDR3. Fields, in order: V gene, D gene, J gene, CDR3 protein. A D gene is named only where the DNA matches it firmly.

>TRBV30|TRBD1|TRBJ1-4
CAWSPRDRDEKLFF
>TRBV9|NA|TRBJ1-6
CASSDDRSSYNSPLHF
>TRBV2|NA|TRBJ1-1
CASRGGEAFF
>TRBV6-5|TRBD1|TRBJ2-7
CASSYDRGYEQYF
>TRBV5-8|NA|TRBJ1-1
CASSLLKNTEAFF
>TRBV7-9|NA|TRBJ1-4
CASSSTTTGRGEKLFF
>TRBV5-4|NA|TRBJ2-6
CASSLGRSSGANVLTF
>TRBV7-9|NA|TRBJ1-4
CASSSAGGGNEKLFF
>TRBV5-1|NA|TRBJ2-7
CASTWAGSSYEQYF
>TRBV7-6|NA|TRBJ2-3
CASRLGRGPPQDTQYF